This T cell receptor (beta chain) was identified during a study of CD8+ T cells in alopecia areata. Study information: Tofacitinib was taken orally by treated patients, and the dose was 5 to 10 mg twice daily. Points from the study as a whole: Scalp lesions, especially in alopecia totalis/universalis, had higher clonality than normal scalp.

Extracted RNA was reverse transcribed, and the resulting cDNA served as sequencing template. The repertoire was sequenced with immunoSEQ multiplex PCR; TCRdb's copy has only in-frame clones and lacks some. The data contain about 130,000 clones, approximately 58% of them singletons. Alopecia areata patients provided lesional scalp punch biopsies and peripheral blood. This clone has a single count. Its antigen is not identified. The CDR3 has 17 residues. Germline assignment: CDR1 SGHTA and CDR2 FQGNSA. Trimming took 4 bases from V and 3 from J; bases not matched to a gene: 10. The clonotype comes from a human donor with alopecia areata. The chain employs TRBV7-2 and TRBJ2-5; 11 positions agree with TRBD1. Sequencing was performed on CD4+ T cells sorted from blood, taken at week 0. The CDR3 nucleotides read TGTGCCAGCAGCTCGGGTGCTCGGGACAGGGGGAAAGAGACCCAGTACTTC. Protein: CASSSGARDRGKETQYF.